This is a list of T cell receptor beta chains from one sample in a study of cytomegalovirus exposure and HLA in healthy donors. Sequencing used immunoSEQ multiplex PCR; TCRdb keeps in-frame clones, though not all of them. The profile shows around 94,000 clones, around two thirds of them singletons. The sequencing sample was made of PBMCs. The receptors stem from a man aged 25 to 40 in good health and CMV-seronegative. Each CDR3 is given with its conserved first and last residue. The D gene is left open where the match is weak. Size is omitted from some rows. Given values are once, few, many or a class for expanded clones.

J gene,clone size,V gene,D gene,CDR3 DNA,CDR3 protein
TRBJ2-7,-,TRBV7-8,TRBD1,TGTGCCAGCATCCCCCTTGAGACAGGGATAACCTACGAGCAGTACTTC,CASIPLETGITYEQYF
TRBJ1-1,-,TRBV7-2,-,TGTGCCAGCAGCCTGTGGGCGAACACTGAAGCTTTCTTT,CASSLWANTEAFF
TRBJ2-1,-,TRBV6-1,-,TGTGCCAGCAGTGATAGCGCGGGAAGGCTGTCAAGCCCCTACAATGAGCAGTTCTTC,CASSDSAGRLSSPYNEQFF
TRBJ2-1,-,TRBV2,TRBD2,TGTGCCAGCAGACCCACTAGCGGGAGGCGCGTTGAGCAGTTCTTC,CASRPTSGRRVEQFF
TRBJ2-1,few,TRBV7-6,-,TGTGCCAGCAGCCCATTACAGGGCCGCTCCTACAATGAGCAGTTCTTC,CASSPLQGRSYNEQFF
TRBJ2-7,-,TRBV7-9,TRBD2,TGTGCCAGCAGCTTAGTGGCTAGCGGGGATTACGAGCAGTACTTC,CASSLVASGDYEQYF
TRBJ1-1,-,TRBV5-4,-,TGTGCCGCGCAGCTTCGGGGGGTTGATCCTGAAGCTTTCTTT,CAAQLRGVDPEAFF
TRBJ1-4,-,TRBV5-1,-,TGCGCCGGCAGCTTGTTGGGGGGTAGTAATGAAAAACTGTTTTTT,CAGSLLGGSNEKLFF
TRBJ2-3,-,TRBV7-3,TRBD2,TGTGCCAGCAGCCCTTGGTCGGGGGGGCCCCCAGATACGCAGTATTTT,CASSPWSGGPPDTQYF
TRBJ1-2,once,TRBV29-1,-,TGCAGCGTGGGACGAACAGGGAGCTATGGCTACACCTTC,CSVGRTGSYGYTF